The clone carrying this TCR beta chain was recorded a few times. CDR1 and CDR2 (germline): MNHNS, SASEGT. The CDR3 spans 14 residues. The germline V and J ends were trimmed by 10 bases and 3 bases, with 18 bases remaining between them. The time point was: pretreatment peripheral blood. This entry is derived from a study of PD-L1 blockade in urothelial cancer. Study summary: Prior chemotherapy ranged from 0 to 3 regimens per patient.

Method: immunoSEQ multiplex PCR; TCRdb's copy keeps in-frame clones and lacks some. The sample has over 75,000 clones, approximately 81% seen once; the top ten hold approximately 15%. The receptor's source is a man in his sixties with urothelial cancer. The chain employs TRBV6-1 and TRBJ1-1; TRBD1 is a possible D gene (5 bases). Sequenced here: PBMCs, sampled around atezolizumab (anti-PD-L1) treatment. The CDR3 sequence: CATRWASRDTEAFF. DNA of the CDR3: TGTGCCACGCGATGGGCGTCCAGGGACACTGAAGCTTTCTTT.